The clone carrying this TCR beta chain was counted between two and nine times. Only in-frame clones appear in the TCRdb table, and some are missing; sequencing was by immunoSEQ multiplex PCR. The sample yields over a million clones, 70% to 80% seen once. These data originate in a study of shared clonotypes between healthy human individuals. Germline CDR1 SGHTA, CDR2 FQGTGA. This CDR3 contains 15 residues. Trimming removed 5 bases from V and 0 bases from J, with 12 bases in between. The chain uses TRBV7-3 and TRBJ2-3; D remains unclear. Sequencing was performed on memory CD4+ T cells from PBMCs. Sample subset: CD45RA-negative fraction. This receptor was identified in a man between 18 and 35 years old in good health. Some clones in this sample may be carry-over from other donors' samples. This chain's CDR3 is CASSPDGPSTDTQYF. As DNA, the CDR3 is TGTGCCAGCAGCCCGGACGGTCCTAGCACAGATACGCAGTATTTT.